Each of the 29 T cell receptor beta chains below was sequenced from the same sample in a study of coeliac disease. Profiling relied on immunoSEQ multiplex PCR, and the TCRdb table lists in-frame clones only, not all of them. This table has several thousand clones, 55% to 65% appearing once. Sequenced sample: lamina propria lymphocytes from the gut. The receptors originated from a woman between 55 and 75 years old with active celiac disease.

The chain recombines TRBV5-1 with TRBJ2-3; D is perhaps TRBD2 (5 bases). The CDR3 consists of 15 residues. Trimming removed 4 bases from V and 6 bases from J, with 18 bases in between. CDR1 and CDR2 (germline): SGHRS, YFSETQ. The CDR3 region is CASSPLDWRKDTQYF. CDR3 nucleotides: TGCGCCAGCAGCCCCCTAGACTGGAGGAAGGATACGCAGTATTTT.

The CDR3 region has the DNA TGCAGTGCTATAGCGGTACTTGAGCAGTTCTTC. As protein: CSAIAVLEQFF. This rearrangement joins TRBV20-1 to TRBJ2-1; tentative D call: TRBD2 (6 bases). V was trimmed by 4 bases and J by 9 bases, leaving 10 bases between them. CDR3 length: 11 residues. In germline, CDR1 is DFQATT, CDR2 SNEGSKA (reference sequence).

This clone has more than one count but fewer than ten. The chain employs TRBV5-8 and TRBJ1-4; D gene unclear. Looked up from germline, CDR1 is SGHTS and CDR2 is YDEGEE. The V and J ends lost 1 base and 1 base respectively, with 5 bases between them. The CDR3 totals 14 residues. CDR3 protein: CASSLPVTNEKLFF. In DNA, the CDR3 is TGTGCCAGCAGCTTGCCGGTAACTAATGAAAAACTGTTTTTT.

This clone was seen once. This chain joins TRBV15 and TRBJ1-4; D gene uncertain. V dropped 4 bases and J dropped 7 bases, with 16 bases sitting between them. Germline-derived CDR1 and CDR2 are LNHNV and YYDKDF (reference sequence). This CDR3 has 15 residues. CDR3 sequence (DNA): TGTGCCACCAGCAACAGAGAGCAAACCGGTGAAAAACTGTTTTTT. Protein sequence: CATSNREQTGEKLFF.

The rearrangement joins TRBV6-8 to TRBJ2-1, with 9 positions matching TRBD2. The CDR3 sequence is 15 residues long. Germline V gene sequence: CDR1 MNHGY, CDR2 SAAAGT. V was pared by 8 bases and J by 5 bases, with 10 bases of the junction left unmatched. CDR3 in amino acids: CASPLGAGGDNEQFF. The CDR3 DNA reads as TGTGCCAGCCCGTTAGGGGCGGGAGGGGACAATGAGCAGTTCTTC.

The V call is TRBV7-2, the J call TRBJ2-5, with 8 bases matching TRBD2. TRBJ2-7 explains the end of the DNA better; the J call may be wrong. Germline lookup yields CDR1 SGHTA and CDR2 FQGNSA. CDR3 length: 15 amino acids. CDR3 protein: CASSLVPGGLNEQYF. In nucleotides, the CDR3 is TGTGCCAGCAGCTTAGTCCCGGGGGGGTTAAACGAGCAGTACTTC.

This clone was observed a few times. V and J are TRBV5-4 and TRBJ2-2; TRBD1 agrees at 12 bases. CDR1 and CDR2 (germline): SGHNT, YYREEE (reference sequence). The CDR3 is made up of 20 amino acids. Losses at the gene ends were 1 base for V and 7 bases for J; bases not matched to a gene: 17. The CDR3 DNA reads TGTGCCAGCAGCTTGTTCGGGACAGGGGGCTACGGGAGGGGTATCGGGGAGCTGTTTTTT. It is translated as CASSLFGTGGYGRGIGELFF.

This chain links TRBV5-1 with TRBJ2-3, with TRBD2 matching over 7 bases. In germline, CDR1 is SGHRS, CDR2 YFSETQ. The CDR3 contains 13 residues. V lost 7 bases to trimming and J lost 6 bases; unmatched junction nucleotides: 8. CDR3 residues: CASGSGYPDTQYF. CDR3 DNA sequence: TGCGCCAGCGGTAGCGGGTACCCGGATACGCAGTATTTT.

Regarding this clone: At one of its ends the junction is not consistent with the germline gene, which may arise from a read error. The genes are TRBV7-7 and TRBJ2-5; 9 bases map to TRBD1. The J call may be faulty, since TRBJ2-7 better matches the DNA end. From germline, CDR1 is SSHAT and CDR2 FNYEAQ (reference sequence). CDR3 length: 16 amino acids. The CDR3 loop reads CASSSAPGTGTYEQYF. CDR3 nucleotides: TGTGCTAGCAGCTCGGCACCCGGGACAGGGACCTACGAGCAGTACTTC.

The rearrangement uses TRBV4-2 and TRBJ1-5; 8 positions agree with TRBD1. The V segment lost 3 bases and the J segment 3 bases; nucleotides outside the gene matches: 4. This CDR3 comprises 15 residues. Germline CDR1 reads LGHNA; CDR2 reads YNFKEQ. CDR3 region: CASSHSGGTNQPQHF. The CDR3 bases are TGTGCCAGCAGCCATTCAGGGGGCACCAATCAGCCCCAGCATTTT.

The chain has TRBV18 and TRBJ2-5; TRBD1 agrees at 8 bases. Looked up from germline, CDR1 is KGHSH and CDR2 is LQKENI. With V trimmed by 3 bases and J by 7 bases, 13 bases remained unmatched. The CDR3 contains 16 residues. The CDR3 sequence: CASSPSGGAMKVTQYF. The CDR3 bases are TGTGCCAGCTCACCCTCAGGGGGCGCGATGAAAGTGACCCAGTACTTC.

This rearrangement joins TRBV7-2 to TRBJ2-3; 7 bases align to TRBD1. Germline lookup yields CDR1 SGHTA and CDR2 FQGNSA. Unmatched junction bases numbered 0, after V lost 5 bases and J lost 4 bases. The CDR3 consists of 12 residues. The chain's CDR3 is CASSQGADTQYF. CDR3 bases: TGTGCCAGCAGCCAGGGGGCAGATACGCAGTATTTT.

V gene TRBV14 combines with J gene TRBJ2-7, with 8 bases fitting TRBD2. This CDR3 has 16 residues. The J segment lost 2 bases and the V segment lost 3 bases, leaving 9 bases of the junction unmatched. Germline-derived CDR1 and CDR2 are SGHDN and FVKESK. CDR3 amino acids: CASSQAGRGSTYEQYF. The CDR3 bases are TGTGCCAGCAGCCAGGCCGGGAGGGGTTCCACCTACGAGCAGTACTTC.

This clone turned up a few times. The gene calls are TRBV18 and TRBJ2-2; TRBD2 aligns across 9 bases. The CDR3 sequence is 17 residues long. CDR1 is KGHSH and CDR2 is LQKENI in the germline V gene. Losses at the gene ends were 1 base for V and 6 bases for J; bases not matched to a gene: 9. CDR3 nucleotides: TGTGCCAGCTCACCACAGCGTAGCGGGAGAGGCCCCGGGGAGCTGTTTTTT. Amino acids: CASSPQRSGRGPGELFF.

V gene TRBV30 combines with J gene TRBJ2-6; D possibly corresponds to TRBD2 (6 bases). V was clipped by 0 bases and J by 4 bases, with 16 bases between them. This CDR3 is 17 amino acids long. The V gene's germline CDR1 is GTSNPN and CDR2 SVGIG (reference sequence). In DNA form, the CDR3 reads TGTGCCTGGAGTGTAGCGGGTTGGGGCACCGGGGCCAACGTCCTGACTTTC. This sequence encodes CAWSVAGWGTGANVLTF.

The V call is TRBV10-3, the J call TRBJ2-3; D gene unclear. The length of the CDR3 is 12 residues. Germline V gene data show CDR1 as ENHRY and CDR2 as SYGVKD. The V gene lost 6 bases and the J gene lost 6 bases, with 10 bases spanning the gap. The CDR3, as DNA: TGTGCCATCAGCCTTCTTGAGGATACGCAGTATTTT. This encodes CAISLLEDTQYF.

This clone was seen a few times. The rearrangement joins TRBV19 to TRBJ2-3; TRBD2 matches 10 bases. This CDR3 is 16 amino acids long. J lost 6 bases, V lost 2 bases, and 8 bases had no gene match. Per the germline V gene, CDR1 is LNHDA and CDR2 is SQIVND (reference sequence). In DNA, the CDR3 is TGTGCCAGTAGTATAAGCGGGGGGGCTCCCCCGGATACGCAGTATTTT. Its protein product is CASSISGGAPPDTQYF.

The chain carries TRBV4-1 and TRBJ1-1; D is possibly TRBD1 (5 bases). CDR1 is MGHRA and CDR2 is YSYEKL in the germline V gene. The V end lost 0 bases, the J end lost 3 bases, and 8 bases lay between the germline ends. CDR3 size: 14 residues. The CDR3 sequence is CASSQDPRDTEAFF. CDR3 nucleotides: TGCGCCAGCAGCCAAGATCCCAGGGACACTGAAGCTTTCTTT.

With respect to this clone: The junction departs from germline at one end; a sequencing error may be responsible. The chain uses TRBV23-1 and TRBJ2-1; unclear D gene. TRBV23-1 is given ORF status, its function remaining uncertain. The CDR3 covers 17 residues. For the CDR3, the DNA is TGCGCCAGCAGTCAATGGAGCACCCCAACCTCCAACAATGAGCAGTTCTTC. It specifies CASSQWSTPTSNNEQFF.

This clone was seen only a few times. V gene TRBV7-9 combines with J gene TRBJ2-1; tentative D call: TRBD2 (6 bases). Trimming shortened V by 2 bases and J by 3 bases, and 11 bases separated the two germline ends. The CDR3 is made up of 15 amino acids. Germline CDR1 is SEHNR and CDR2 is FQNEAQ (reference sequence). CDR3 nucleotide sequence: TGTGCCAGCAGCTTATTGGGGGGTGTCTACAATGAGCAGTTCTTC. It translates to CASSLLGGVYNEQFF.

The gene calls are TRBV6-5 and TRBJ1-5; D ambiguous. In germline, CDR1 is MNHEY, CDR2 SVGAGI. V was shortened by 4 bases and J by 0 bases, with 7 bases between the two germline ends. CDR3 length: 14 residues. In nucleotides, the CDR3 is TGTGCCAGCAGTTCAATCAATAGCAATCAGCCCCAGCATTTT. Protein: CASSSINSNQPQHF.

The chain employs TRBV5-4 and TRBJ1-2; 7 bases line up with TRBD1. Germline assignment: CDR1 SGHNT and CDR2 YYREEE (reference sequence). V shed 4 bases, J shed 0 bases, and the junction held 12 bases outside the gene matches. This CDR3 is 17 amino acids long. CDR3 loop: CASSTRQGANPNYGYTF. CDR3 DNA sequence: TGTGCCAGCAGCACTCGACAGGGAGCCAACCCTAACTATGGCTACACCTTC.

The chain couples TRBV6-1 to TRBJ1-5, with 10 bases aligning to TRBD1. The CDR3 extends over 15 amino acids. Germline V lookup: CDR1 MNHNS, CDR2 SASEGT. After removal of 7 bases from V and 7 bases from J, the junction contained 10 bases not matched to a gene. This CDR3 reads CASKPGQGMIQPQHF. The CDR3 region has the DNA TGTGCCAGCAAGCCGGGACAGGGGATGATCCAGCCCCAGCATTTT.

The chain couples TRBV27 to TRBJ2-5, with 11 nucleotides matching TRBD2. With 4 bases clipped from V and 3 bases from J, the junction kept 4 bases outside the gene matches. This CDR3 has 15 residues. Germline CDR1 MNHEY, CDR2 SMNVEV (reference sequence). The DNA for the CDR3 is TGTGCCAGCAGTTATCGACTAGCGGGGAAAGAGACCCAGTACTTC. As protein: CASSYRLAGKETQYF.

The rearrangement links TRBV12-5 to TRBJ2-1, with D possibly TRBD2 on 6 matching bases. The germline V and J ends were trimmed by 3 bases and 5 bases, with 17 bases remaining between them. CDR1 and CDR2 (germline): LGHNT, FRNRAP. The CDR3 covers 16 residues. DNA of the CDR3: TGTGCTAGTGGTTTACCGCGGGGTTTGACCAACAATGAGCAGTTCTTC. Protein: CASGLPRGLTNNEQFF.

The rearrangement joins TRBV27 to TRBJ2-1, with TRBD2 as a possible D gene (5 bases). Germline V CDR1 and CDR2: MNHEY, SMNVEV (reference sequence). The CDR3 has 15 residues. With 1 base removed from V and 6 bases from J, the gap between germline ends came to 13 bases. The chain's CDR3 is CASSLFRGLSNEQFF. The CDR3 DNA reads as TGTGCCAGCAGTTTATTTCGAGGACTCTCCAATGAGCAGTTCTTC.

The CDR3 loop reads CASSVQGASEKLFF. For the CDR3, the DNA is TGTGCCAGCAGTGTCCAGGGGGCGTCTGAAAAACTGTTTTTT. The gene calls are TRBV6-1 and TRBJ1-4; 8 bases agree with TRBD1. V shed 4 bases and J 7 bases; nucleotides not matched to a gene: 5. In germline, CDR1 is MNHNS, CDR2 SASEGT. CDR3 length: 14 residues.

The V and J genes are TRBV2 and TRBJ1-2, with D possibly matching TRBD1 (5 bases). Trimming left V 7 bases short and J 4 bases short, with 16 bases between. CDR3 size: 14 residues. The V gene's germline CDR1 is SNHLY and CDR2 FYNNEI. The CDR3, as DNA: TGTGCCAGCACTGTAGGCCGGGGGGGCTATGGCTACACCTTC. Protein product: CASTVGRGGYGYTF.

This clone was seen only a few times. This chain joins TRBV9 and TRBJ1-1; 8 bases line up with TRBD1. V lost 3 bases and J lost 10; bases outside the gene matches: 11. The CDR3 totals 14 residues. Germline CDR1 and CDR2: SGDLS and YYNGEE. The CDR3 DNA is TGTGCCAGCAGCGCCTATTCAGGGGGCGATTCAGCTTTCTTT. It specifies CASSAYSGGDSAFF.